The 17 T cell receptor beta chains below were found in one sample sequenced in a study of follicular helper T cells after annual influenza vaccination. Time point here: 2014-2015 season, 7 days after vaccination. Generated by immunoSEQ multiplex PCR, the TCRdb table keeps only in-frame clones and is missing some. The data show around 3,000 clones, approximately 79% seen once. The material sequenced was CXCR5+ CD38- circulating T follicular helper cells from blood, taken 7 days after influenza vaccination. Noted subset: circulating Tfh, non-naive CD4+CXCR5+PD-1+ (ICOS+CD38+ or ICOS-CD38-). All receptors come from an adult who received the influenza vaccine.

The chain combines TRBV5-6 with TRBJ1-6, with 9 positions matching TRBD1. This CDR3 is 16 amino acids long. Germline V gene sequence: CDR1 SGHDT, CDR2 YYEEEE. After removal of 3 bases from V and 6 bases from J, the junction contained 7 bases not matched to a gene. The CDR3 sequence is CASSSGQGFSNSPLHF. In DNA, the CDR3 is TGTGCCAGCAGCTCCGGACAGGGGTTCAGTAATTCACCCCTCCACTTT.

The V call is TRBV6-6, the J call TRBJ2-5; no clear D. The CDR3 length is 9 residues. Germline V gives CDR1 MNHNY, CDR2 SVGAGI (reference sequence). Trimming removed 9 bases from V and 3 bases from J, with 2 bases in between. The CDR3 sequence: CASKETQYF. The CDR3, as DNA: TGTGCCAGTAAAGAGACCCAGTACTTC.

In this sample, this clone turned up a few times. The rearrangement uses TRBV19 and TRBJ1-6; D is unclear. CDR1 and CDR2 (germline): LNHDA, SQIVND (reference sequence). The ends were cut back, 4 bases at V and 1 base at J, with 20 bases in the middle. The CDR3 has 19 amino acids. CDR3 residues: CASSTAFRPEASYNSPLHF. CDR3 bases: TGTGCCAGTAGTACGGCTTTCAGACCGGAGGCGTCCTATAATTCACCCCTCCACTTT.

The count of this clone is one. The chain has TRBV5-1 and TRBJ1-6; D perhaps matches TRBD1 (6 bases). The CDR3 runs 14 residues. Trimming left V 0 bases short and J 7 bases short, with 8 bases between. Per the germline V gene, CDR1 is SGHRS and CDR2 is YFSETQ. CDR3 DNA sequence: TGCGCCAGCAGCTTGGCGCAGGGGAATTCACCCCTCCACTTT. It translates to CASSLAQGNSPLHF.

The chain has TRBV11-3 and TRBJ1-1; weak D call: TRBD1 (5 bases). Germline CDR1 is SGHNT and CDR2 is YENEEA. Between the trimmed V and J ends, which lost 5 bases and 6 bases, there was a span of 19 bases. The CDR3 has 15 amino acids. The CDR3 bases are TGTGCCAGCAGCCCTAGAGGCCGGTTGGGGGCTGAAGCTTTCTTT. It specifies CASSPRGRLGAEAFF.

The V gene is TRBV10-3, the J gene TRBJ2-3, with D hard to call. CDR3 size: 12 residues. Trimming pared 2 bases from V and 7 bases from J, leaving 7 bases between. CDR1 and CDR2 from the germline V gene are ENHRY and SYGVKD. The CDR3 region is CAISETGNTQYF. Here the CDR3 DNA reads TGTGCCATCAGTGAGACCGGAAATACGCAGTATTTT.

The chain recombines TRBV7-3 with TRBJ1-1; the D is unclear. Germline V gene data show CDR1 as SGHTA and CDR2 as FQGTGA. The CDR3 is 13 amino acids. V was pared by 2 bases and J by 0 bases, with 4 bases between. The CDR3 is CASSLQLNTEAFF. The CDR3 DNA reads TGTGCCAGCAGCTTACAGCTGAACACTGAAGCTTTCTTT.

The chain joins TRBV5-1 to TRBJ1-1, with TRBD1 identical over 8 bases. Germline V lookup: CDR1 SGHRS, CDR2 YFSETQ. The ends lost 2 bases at V and 5 bases at J; junction bases unmatched: 8. The CDR3 totals 15 residues. The DNA of the CDR3 is TGCGCCAGCAGCTTAGGTCAAAGACAGGGGACTGAAGCTTTCTTT. This encodes CASSLGQRQGTEAFF.

The rearrangement uses TRBV5-8 and TRBJ2-5, with 10 nucleotides matching TRBD1. Trimming removed 0 bases from V and 4 bases from J; junction bases left unmatched: 3. The CDR3 is 15 amino acids. Germline V CDR1 and CDR2: SGHTS, YDEGEE. The CDR3: CASSLGQGALETQYF. The CDR3 DNA is TGTGCCAGCAGCTTGGGACAGGGGGCCCTAGAGACCCAGTACTTC.

The chain joins TRBV7-2 to TRBJ1-1; no definite D call. The length of the CDR3 is 14 residues. The germline V gene has CDR1 SGHTA and CDR2 FQGNSA. Trimming shortened V by 5 bases and J by 2 bases, and 12 bases separated the two germline ends. The CDR3 DNA reads TGTGCCAGCAGCCCTTCCCTTTTAAACACTGAAGCTTTCTTT. It is translated as CASSPSLLNTEAFF.

V gene TRBV11-3 combines with J gene TRBJ2-3; D not certain. The CDR3 is 14 residues long. Trimming cost V 0 bases and J 2 bases, with 6 bases left between them. The V gene's germline CDR1 is SGHNT and CDR2 YENEEA. The CDR3 sequence is CASSLDWTTDTQYF. The CDR3 bases are TGTGCCAGCAGCTTAGATTGGACCACAGATACGCAGTATTTT.

The rearrangement joins TRBV4-3 to TRBJ1-3; weak D call: TRBD1 (5 bases). V was trimmed by 1 base and J by 0 bases, leaving 10 bases between them. The CDR3 is made up of 16 amino acids. Germline assignment: CDR1 LGHNA and CDR2 YSLEER. The CDR3 is CASSQARGGSGNTIYF. CDR3 DNA sequence: TGCGCCAGCAGCCAAGCAAGGGGTGGCTCTGGAAACACCATATATTTT.

The chain carries TRBV10-3 and TRBJ1-2; 9 nucleotides agree with TRBD1. Germline loops: CDR1 ENHRY, CDR2 SYGVKD. The J segment lost 2 bases and the V segment lost 2 bases, leaving 9 bases of the junction unmatched. The CDR3 covers 17 residues. The CDR3 DNA is TGTGCCATCAGTGAGGGACAGGGGACCACCCCGAACTATGGCTACACCTTC. Residues: CAISEGQGTTPNYGYTF.

This rearrangement joins TRBV9 to TRBJ1-2; tentative D call: TRBD1 (6 bases). Trimming pared 0 bases from V and 8 bases from J, leaving 14 bases between. The CDR3 totals 14 residues. Looked up from germline, CDR1 is SGDLS and CDR2 is YYNGEE. The CDR3 DNA is TGTGCCAGCAGCGTAGGTCCCACAGGGCCCGGCTACACCTTC. This sequence encodes CASSVGPTGPGYTF.

The rearrangement links TRBV9 to TRBJ1-5; a weak D match, TRBD1 (6 bases). This CDR3 is 18 amino acids long. In germline, CDR1 is SGDLS, CDR2 YYNGEE. The germline V and J ends were trimmed by 3 bases and 0 bases, with 19 bases remaining between them. The DNA of the CDR3 is TGTGCCAGCAGCGCAACCGGGACACCGGCTTTTAGCAATCAGCCCCAGCATTTT. This codes for CASSATGTPAFSNQPQHF. The variable domain in full, completed from reference TRBV9 and TRBJ1-5, reads DSGVTQTPKHLITATGQRVTLRCSPRSGDLSVYWYQQSLDQGLQFLIQYYNGEERAKGNILERFSAQQFPDLHSELNLSSLELGDSALYFCASSATGTPAFSNQPQHFGDGTRLSIL.

The chain carries TRBV18 and TRBJ2-1, with TRBD2 matching over 9 bases. This CDR3 has 17 residues. The germline V gene encodes CDR1 KGHSH and CDR2 LQKENI. V trimming: 3 bases; J trimming: 3 bases; junction bases outside the gene matches: 9. The DNA of the CDR3 is TGTGCCAGCTCACCCTCTAGCGGGGTCGCCCGCTACAATGAGCAGTTCTTC. Translation: CASSPSSGVARYNEQFF.

The rearrangement uses TRBV4-2 and TRBJ2-5, with 12 nucleotides matching TRBD2. Germline V gene data show CDR1 as LGHNA and CDR2 as YNFKEQ. J was trimmed by 9 bases and V by 3 bases; bases with no gene match: 11. This CDR3 spans 16 amino acids. The CDR3 DNA is TGTGCCAGCAGCCACGGACTAGCGGGAACGGGGAGTGCCCAGTACTTC. This gives the protein CASSHGLAGTGSAQYF.